This T cell receptor (beta chain) was sequenced during a study of blood T cell repertoires in COVID-19. Individuals aged about 18 to 100 years were recruited from around 22 US areas. Sequencing was performed with immunoSEQ multiplex PCR; in TCRdb, only in-frame clones are kept and a portion is missing. The sample lists 310,000 or so clones, approximately 84% occurring once. Sequencing was performed on PBMCs or T cells enriched from blood (not recorded which). The sequence was obtained from a woman under 30 who had recovered from COVID-19.

CDR3 bases: TGTGCCAGCAGTCGGGACAGTCCCTATGGCTACACCTTC. Protein: CASSRDSPYGYTF. The genes are TRBV9 and TRBJ1-2; 7 positions match TRBD1. In germline, CDR1 is SGDLS, CDR2 YYNGEE. J gave up 4 bases and V 5 bases, and 5 bases lay outside the gene matches. The length of the CDR3 is 13 residues.